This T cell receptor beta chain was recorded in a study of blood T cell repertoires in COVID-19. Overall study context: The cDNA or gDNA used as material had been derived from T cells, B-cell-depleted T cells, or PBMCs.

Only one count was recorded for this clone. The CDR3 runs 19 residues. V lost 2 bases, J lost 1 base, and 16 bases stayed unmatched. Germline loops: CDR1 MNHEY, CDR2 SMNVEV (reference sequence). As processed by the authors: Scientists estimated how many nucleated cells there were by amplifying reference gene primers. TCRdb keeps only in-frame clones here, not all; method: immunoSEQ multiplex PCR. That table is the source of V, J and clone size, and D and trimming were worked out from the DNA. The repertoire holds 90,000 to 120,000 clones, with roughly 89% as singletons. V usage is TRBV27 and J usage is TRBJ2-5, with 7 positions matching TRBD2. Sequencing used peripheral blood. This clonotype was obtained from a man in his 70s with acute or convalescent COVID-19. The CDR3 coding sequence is TGTGCCAGCAGTTTAGAGGGCGGGAGAAATATAAGGGGCCAAGAGACCCAGTACTTC. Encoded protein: CASSLEGGRNIRGQETQYF.